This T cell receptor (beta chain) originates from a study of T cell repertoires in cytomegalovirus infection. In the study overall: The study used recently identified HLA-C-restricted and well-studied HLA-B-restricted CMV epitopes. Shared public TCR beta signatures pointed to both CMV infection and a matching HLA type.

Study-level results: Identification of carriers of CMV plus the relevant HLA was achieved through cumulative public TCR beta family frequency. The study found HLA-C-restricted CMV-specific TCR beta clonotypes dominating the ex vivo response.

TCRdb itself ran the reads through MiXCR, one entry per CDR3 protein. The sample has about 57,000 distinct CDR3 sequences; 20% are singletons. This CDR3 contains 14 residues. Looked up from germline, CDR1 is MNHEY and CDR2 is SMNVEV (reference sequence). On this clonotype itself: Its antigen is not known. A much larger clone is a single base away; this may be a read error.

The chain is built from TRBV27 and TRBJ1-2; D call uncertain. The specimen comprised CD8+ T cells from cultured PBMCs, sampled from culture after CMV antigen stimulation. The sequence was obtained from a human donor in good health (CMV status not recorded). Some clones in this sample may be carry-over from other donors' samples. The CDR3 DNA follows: TGTGCCCGCAGTTTCGGCAGCCTAGGCTATGGCTACACCTTC. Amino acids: CARSFGSLGYGYTF.